This TCR beta chain appears in the sequencing data of a study of radiotherapy plus CTLA-4 blockade in lung cancer. With regard to this clone: Its antigen is unknown.

The study, taken as a whole, reports: Clones of tumor-derived TCRs expanded in blood after radiotherapy plus ipilimumab.

Participants had chemo-refractory metastatic non-small-cell lung cancer and were treated with focal radiation plus ipilimumab CTLA-4 blockade. The assay was immunoSEQ multiplex PCR, and TCRdb's table has in-frame clones only and misses some. The sample lists 50,000 to 65,000 clones, roughly four fifths occurring once. The sequencing used peripheral blood, collected from a patient treated with radiotherapy plus ipilimumab. This TCR came from a human donor with non-small cell lung cancer who had a complete response to radiotherapy plus ipilimumab.

The CDR3 coding sequence is TGCGCCAGCAGCCAAAGACAGAACTATGGCTACACCTTC. Translating gives CASSQRQNYGYTF. V and J are TRBV5-1 and TRBJ1-2, with TRBD1 as a possible D gene (5 bases). The V end lost 4 bases, the J end lost 2 bases, and 9 bases lay between the germline ends. CDR3 length equals 13 residues. The germline V gene encodes CDR1 SGHRS and CDR2 YFSETQ.